The source of this T cell receptor (beta chain) is a study of regulatory T cells in long-lasting Graves disease. Study-level information: Patients met the persistent Graves' disease definition after over 5 years of antithyroid drugs with positive TSH receptor antibodies. General observations from the study: Persistent Graves' patients showed reduced TCR diversity versus newly diagnosed patients.

Stated time point: persistent/refractory GD, antithyroid drugs over 5 years with positive TRAb. From PBMCs, RNA was extracted and then used to make the TCR library. An endocrinology department in Xi'an, China, supplied the patients. V was cut by 0 bases and J by 2 bases, with 29 bases left in between. The CDR3 runs to 22 residues. Germline CDR1 reads LGHNA; CDR2 reads YSLEER. According to the study, TCR beta libraries were built with iRepertoire HTBI primers and CDR3-region Arm-PCR. MiXCR, applied by TCRdb to the multiplex PCR reads, yields one record per CDR3 protein. The table lists fewer than 450,000 distinct CDR3 sequences, around 20% of them singletons. The sample holds a few counts of this clonotype. Its antigen is still unknown.

The receptor was derived from a female donor with Graves disease. Source: peripheral blood mononuclear cells (PBMCs), taken when the disease was refractory, from a patient treated with antithyroid drugs. The chain joins TRBV4-3 to TRBJ2-4; TRBD2 might be the D (6 bases). The CDR3 nucleotides read TGCGCCAGCAGCCAAGATTTAAGGGAGGCAGGGACCCGCGGAGTGACCAAAAACATTCAGTACTTC. Encoded protein: CASSQDLREAGTRGVTKNIQYF.